A single sample gave rise to the 7 T cell receptor beta chains below, sequenced in a study of blood T cell repertoires in COVID-19. Assay: immunoSEQ multiplex PCR; the TCRdb copy retains only in-frame clones and omits some. Seen here are hundreds of thousands of clones, roughly 79% observed once, and the top ten hold 7.5%. The source material was peripheral blood. The receptors were gathered from a woman over 75 with COVID-19, enrolled during active disease.

The chain recombines TRBV5-1 with TRBJ1-1; 7 nucleotides agree with TRBD1. The CDR3 sequence is 14 residues long. Unmatched junction bases numbered 4, after V lost 1 base and J lost 4 bases. Germline V gives CDR1 SGHRS, CDR2 YFSETQ. The CDR3 sequence: CASSLNSGGTEAFF. The DNA for the CDR3 is TGCGCCAGCAGCTTGAATTCAGGGGGCACTGAAGCTTTCTTT.

J is TRBJ1-3 and V is TRBV3-1 (or the pseudogene TRBV3-2); D is uncertain. The germline V and J ends were trimmed by 4 bases and 4 bases, with 5 bases remaining between them. Germline V gene lookup returns CDR1 LGHDT and CDR2 YNNKEL (reference sequence). This CDR3 has 12 residues. The CDR3 region is CASSPLGNTIYF. In DNA form, the CDR3 reads TGTGCCAGCAGCCCCCTAGGAAACACCATATATTTT.

J is TRBJ1-1 and V is TRBV7-2; D perhaps matches TRBD1 (5 bases). V gave up 6 bases and J gave up 8 bases, with 19 bases separating them. The length of the CDR3 is 14 residues. The germline gives CDR1 SGHTA, CDR2 FQGNSA. The CDR3 DNA reads TGTGCCAGCAGTCTAAGGGGTGATGCGTACGAAGCTTTCTTT. The encoded protein is CASSLRGDAYEAFF.

The chain uses TRBV19 and TRBJ1-4, with unresolved D. Germline CDR1 reads LNHDA; CDR2 reads SQIVND (reference sequence). This CDR3 has 14 amino acids. Deletions cut 7 bases from V and 7 bases from J, with 16 bases between. CDR3: CASTEGGVGEKLFF. CDR3 sequence (DNA): TGTGCCAGTACCGAAGGCGGGGTAGGTGAAAAACTGTTTTTT.

This chain links TRBV27 with TRBJ1-2, with 9 bases aligning to TRBD1. The V segment lost 3 bases and the J segment 6 bases; nucleotides outside the gene matches: 8. In germline, CDR1 is MNHEY, CDR2 SMNVEV (reference sequence). The CDR3 length is 15 residues. The CDR3 sequence: CASSLRPGQGHGYTF. In nucleotides, the CDR3 is TGTGCCAGCAGTTTGCGACCGGGACAGGGCCATGGCTACACCTTC.

As for this clone: A much larger clone lies one base from this, so it may be a read error. The rearrangement links TRBV11-3 to TRBJ1-1; D unclear. Germline V CDR1 and CDR2: SGHNT, YENEEA. V lost 0 bases and J 1 base, leaving 3 bases between the germline ends. This CDR3 is 13 amino acids long. As DNA, the CDR3 is TGTGCCAGCAGCTTAGACGGGAACACTGAAGCTTTCTTT. It translates to CASSLDGNTEAFF. Supplemented by reference TRBV11-3 and TRBJ1-1, the full variable domain reads EAGVVQSPRYKIIEKKQPVAFWCNPISGHNTLYWYLQNLGQGPELLIRYENEEAVDDSQLPKDRFSAERLKGVDSTLKIQPAELGDSAVYLCASSLDGNTEAFFGQGTRLTVV.

This chain uses TRBV10-3 with TRBJ1-4; TRBD1 matches 8 bases. The V gene end was trimmed by 2 bases and the J gene end by 0 bases; junction bases not matched to a gene: 2. The length of the CDR3 is 16 residues. Germline assignment: CDR1 ENHRY and CDR2 SYGVKD. CDR3 amino acids: CAISEGTGATNEKLFF. CDR3 DNA: TGTGCCATCAGTGAGGGGACAGGAGCAACTAATGAAAAACTGTTTTTT.